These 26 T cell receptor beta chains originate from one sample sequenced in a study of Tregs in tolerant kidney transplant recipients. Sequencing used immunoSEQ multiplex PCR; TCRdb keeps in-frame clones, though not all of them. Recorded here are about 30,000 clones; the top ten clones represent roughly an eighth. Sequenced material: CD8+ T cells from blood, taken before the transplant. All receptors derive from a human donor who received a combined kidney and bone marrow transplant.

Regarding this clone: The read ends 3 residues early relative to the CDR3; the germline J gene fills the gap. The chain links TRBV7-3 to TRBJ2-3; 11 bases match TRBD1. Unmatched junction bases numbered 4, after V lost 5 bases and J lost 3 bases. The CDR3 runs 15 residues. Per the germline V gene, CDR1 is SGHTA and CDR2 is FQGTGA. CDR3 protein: CASSRTGGFTDTQYF. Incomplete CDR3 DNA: TGTGCCAGCAGCCGGACAGGGGGCTTTACAGATACG.

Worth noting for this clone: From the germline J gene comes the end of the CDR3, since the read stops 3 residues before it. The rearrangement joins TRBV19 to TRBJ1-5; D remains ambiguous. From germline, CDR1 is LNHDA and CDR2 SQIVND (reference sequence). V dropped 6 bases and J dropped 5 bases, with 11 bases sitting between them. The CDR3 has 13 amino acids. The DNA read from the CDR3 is TGTGCCAGTAGCCTAAAAGCGGATCAGCCC. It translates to CASSLKADQP. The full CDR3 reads CASSLKADQPQHF.

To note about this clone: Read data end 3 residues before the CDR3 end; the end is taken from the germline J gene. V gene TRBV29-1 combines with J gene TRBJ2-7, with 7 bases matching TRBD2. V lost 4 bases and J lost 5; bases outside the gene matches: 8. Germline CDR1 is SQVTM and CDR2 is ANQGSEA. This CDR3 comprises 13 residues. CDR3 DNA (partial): TGCAGCGTTGTTGCAGCGGGAAGGCACGAG. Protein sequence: CSVVAAGRHE. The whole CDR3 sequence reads CSVVAAGRHEQYF.

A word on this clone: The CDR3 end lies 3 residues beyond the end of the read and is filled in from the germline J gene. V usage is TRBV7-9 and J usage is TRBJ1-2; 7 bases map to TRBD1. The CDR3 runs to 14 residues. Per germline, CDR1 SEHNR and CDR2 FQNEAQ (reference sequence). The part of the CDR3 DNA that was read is TGTGCCAGCAGCTTGGGGGACAGCCTTTTGGGC. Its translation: CASSLGDSLLG. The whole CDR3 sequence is CASSLGDSLLGYTF. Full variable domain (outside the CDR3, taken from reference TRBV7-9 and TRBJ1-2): DTGVSQNPRHKITKRGQNVTFRCDPISEHNRLYWYRQTLGQGPEFLTYFQNEAQLEKSRLLSDRFSAERPKGSFSTLEIQRTEQGDSAMYLCASSLGDSLLGYTFGSGTRLTVV.

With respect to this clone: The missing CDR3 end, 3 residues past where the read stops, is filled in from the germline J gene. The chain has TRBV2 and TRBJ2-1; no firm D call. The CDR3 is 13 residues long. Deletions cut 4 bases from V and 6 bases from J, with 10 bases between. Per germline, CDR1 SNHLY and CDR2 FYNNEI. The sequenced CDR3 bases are TGTGCCAGCAGTGCTTCCCCTCGCAATGAG. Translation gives CASSASPRNE. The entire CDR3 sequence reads CASSASPRNEQFF.

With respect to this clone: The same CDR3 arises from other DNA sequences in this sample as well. CDR3 bases read: TGTGCCAGTAGCTCATTCAGAGGGAGCAATCAGCCC. Translating it yields CASSSFRGSNQP. The whole CDR3 sequence reads CASSSFRGSNQPQHF. The genes are TRBV19 and TRBJ1-5; D unresolved. The sequenced fragment ends 3 residues before the CDR3 boundary, so the rest is inferred from the germline J gene. Germline V lookup: CDR1 LNHDA, CDR2 SQIVND (reference sequence). CDR3 size: 15 residues. V was shortened by 6 bases and J by 1 base, with 13 bases between the two germline ends.

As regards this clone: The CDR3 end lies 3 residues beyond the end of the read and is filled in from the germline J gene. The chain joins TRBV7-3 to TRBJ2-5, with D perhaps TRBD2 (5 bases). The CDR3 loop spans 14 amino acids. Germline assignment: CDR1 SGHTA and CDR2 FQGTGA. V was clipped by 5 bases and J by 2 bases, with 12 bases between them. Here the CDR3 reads CASSPGFGQETQYF. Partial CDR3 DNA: TGTGCCAGCAGCCCGGGGTTTGGGCAAGAGACC.

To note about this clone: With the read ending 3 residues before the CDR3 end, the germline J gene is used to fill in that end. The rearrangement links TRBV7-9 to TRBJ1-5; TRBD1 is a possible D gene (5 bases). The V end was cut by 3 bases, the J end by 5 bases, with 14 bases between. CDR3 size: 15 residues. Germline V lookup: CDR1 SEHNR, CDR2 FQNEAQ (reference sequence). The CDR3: CASSLAGPGDQPQHF. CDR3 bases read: TGTGCCAGCAGCTTGGCGGGGCCCGGAGATCAGCCC.

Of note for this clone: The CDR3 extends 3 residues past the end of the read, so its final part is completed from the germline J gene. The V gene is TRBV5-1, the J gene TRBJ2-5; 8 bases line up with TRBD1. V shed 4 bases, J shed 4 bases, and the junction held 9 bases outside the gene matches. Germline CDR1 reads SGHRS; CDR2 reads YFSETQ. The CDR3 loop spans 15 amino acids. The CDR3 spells CASSQGATRAETQYF. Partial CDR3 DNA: TGCGCCAGCAGCCAGGGGGCCACGAGGGCAGAGACC.

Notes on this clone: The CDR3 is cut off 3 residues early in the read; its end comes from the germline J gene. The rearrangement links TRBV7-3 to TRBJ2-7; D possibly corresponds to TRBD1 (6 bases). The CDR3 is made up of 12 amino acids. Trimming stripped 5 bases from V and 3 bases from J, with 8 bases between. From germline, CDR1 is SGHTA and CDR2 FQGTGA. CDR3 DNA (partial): TGTGCCAGCAGCCAAGGGGGCTACGAG. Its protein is CASSQGGYE. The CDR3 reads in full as CASSQGGYEQYF. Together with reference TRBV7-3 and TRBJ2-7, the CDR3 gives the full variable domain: GAGVSQTPSNKVTEKGKYVELRCDPISGHTALYWYRQSLGQGPEFLIYFQGTGAADDSGLPNDRFFAVRPEGSVSTLKIQRTERGDSAVYLCASSQGGYEQYFGPGTRLTVT.

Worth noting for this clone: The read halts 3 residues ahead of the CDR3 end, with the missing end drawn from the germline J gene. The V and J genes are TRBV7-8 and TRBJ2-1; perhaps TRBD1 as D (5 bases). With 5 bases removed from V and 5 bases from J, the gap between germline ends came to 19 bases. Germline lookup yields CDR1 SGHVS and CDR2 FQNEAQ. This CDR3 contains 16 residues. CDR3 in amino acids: CASSPDNSIVDNEQFF. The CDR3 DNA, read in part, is TGTGCCAGCAGCCCGGACAACTCCATTGTTGACAATGAG.

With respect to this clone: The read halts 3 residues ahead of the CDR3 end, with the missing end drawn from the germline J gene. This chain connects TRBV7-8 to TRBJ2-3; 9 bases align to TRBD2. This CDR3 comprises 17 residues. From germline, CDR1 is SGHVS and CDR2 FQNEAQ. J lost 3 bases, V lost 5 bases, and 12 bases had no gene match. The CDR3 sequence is CASSRPGGRGGTDTQYF. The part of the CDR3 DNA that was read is TGTGCCAGCAGCCGCCCGGGCGGGAGGGGGGGAACAGATACG.

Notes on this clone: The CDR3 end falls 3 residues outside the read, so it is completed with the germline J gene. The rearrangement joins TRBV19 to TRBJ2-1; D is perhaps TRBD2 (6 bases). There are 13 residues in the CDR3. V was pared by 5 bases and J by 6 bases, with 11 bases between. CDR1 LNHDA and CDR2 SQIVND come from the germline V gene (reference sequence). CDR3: CASSPRGGNEQFF. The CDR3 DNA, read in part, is TGTGCCAGTAGTCCCCGGGGAGGCAATGAG.

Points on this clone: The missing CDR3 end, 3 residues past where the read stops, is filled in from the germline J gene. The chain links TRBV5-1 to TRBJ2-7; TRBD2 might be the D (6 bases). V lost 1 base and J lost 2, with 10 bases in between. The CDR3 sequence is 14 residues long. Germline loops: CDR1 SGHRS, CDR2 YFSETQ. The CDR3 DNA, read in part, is TGCGCCAGCAGCTTGCTGGGCGGGACCTACGAG. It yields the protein CASSLLGGTYE. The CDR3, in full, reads CASSLLGGTYEQYF.

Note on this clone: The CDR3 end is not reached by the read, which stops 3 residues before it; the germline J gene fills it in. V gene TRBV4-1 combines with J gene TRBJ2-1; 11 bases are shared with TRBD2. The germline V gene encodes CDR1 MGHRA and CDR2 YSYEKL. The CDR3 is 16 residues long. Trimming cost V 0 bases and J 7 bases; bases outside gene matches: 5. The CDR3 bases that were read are TGCGCCAGCAGCCAAGATACTAGCGGGAGAGGAAATGAG. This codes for CASSQDTSGRGNE. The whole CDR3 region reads CASSQDTSGRGNEQFF.

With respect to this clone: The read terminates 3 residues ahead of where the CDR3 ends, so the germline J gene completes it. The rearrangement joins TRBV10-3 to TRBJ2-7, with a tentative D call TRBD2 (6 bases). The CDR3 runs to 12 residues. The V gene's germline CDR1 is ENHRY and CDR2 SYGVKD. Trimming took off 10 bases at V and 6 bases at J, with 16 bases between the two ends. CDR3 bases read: TGTGCCACCCTTAGCGGTCTAGGCGAG. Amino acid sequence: CATLSGLGE. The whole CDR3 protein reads CATLSGLGEQYF.

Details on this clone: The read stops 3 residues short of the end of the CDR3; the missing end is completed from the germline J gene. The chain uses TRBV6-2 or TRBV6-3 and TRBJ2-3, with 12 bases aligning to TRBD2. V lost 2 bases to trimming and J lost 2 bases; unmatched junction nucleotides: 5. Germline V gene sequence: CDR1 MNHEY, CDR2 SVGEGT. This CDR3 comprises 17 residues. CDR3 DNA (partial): TGTGCCAGCAGTTACGGGGCTAGCGGGAGGGTCACAGATACG. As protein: CASSYGASGRVTDT. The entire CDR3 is CASSYGASGRVTDTQYF.

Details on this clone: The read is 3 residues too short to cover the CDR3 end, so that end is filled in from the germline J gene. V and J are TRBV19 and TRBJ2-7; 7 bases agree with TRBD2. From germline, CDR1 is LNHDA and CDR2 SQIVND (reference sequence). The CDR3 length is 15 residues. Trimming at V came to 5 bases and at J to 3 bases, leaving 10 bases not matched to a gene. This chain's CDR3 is CASSLNSGSFYEQYF. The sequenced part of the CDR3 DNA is TGTGCCAGTAGTTTGAATAGCGGGTCGTTCTACGAG.

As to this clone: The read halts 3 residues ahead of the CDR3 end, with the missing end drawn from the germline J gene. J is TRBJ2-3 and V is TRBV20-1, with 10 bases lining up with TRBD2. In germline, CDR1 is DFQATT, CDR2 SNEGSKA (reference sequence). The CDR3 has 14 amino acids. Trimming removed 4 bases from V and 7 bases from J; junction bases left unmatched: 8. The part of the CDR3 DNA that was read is TGCAGTGCTACAAGCGGGGGGGATACTTATACG. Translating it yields CSATSGGDTYT. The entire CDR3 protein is CSATSGGDTYTQYF.

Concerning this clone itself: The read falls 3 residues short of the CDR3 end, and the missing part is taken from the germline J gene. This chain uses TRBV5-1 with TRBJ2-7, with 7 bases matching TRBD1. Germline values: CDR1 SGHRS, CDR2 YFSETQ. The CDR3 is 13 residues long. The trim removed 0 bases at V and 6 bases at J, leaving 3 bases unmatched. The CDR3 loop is CASSLEGGLEQYF. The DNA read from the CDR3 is TGCGCCAGCAGCTTGGAAGGGGGCCTCGAG.

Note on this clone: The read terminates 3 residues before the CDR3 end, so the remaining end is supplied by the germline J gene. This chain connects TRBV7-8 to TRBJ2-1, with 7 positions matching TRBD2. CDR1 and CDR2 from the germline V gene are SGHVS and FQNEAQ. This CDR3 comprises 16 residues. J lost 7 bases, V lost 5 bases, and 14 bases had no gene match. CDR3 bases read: TGTGCCAGCAGCCCCACGGGGGAGGGCCTAAGAAATGAG. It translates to CASSPTGEGLRNE. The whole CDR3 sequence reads CASSPTGEGLRNEQFF.

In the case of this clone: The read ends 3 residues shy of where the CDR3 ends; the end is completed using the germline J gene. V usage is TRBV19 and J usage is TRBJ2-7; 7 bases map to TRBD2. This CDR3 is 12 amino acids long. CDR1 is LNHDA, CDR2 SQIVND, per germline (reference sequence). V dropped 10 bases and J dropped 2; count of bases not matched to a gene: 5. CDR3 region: CATSAGAYEQYF. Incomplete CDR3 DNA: TGTGCCACCTCCGCGGGGGCCTACGAG.

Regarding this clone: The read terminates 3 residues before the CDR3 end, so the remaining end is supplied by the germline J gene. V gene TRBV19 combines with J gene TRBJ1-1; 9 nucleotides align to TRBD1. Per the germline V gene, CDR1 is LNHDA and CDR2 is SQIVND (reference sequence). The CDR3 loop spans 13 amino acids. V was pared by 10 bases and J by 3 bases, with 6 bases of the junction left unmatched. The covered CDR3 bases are TGTGCCACTCAACAGGGGGCAGACACTGAA. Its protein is CATQQGADTE. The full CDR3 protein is CATQQGADTEAFF.

The CDR3 sequence is CASSEIRASRVNTEAFF. The covered CDR3 bases are TGTGCCAGCAGTGAAATCAGGGCCAGCCGGGTGAACACTGAA. The chain links TRBV6-1 to TRBJ1-1; D is perhaps TRBD1 (5 bases). The read falls 3 residues short of the CDR3 end, and the missing part is taken from the germline J gene. Germline assignment: CDR1 MNHNS and CDR2 SASEGT. V was cut by 2 bases and J by 0 bases, with 16 bases left in between. The CDR3 loop spans 17 amino acids.

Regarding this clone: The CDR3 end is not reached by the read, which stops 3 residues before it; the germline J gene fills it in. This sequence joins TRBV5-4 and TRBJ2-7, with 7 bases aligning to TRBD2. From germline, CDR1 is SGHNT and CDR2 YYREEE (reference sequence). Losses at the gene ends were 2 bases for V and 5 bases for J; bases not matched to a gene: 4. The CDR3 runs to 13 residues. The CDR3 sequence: CASSLGLVNEQYF. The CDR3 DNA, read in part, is TGTGCCAGCAGCTTAGGACTAGTAAACGAG.

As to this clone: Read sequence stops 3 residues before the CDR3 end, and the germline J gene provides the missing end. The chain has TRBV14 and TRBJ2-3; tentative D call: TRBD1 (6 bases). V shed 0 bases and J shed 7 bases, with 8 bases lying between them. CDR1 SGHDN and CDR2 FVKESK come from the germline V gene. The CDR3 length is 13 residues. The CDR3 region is CASSQERGNTQYF. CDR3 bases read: TGTGCCAGCAGCCAAGAAAGGGGGAATACG.